This T cell receptor beta chain stems from a study of cytomegalovirus exposure and HLA in healthy donors. Findings and limits, study-wide: Among TCR sequences, most were rare, though some public TCRs appeared in many donors.

On this clone itself: Its antigen remains unidentified.

PCR used 60 Vbeta primers and 13 Jbeta primers. The repertoire was sequenced with immunoSEQ multiplex PCR; TCRdb's copy has only in-frame clones and lacks some. The data show over 250,000 clones, with approximately 90% seen just once and about 4% held by the top ten. This cohort consisted of healthy bone marrow donors. This CDR3 comprises 15 residues. CDR1 is SQVTM and CDR2 is ANQGSEA in the germline V gene. After removal of 6 bases from V and 3 bases from J, the junction contained 12 bases not matched to a gene. This sequence originates from a man in his forties or fifties in good health and CMV-seropositive. Sequenced material: PBMCs. The rearrangement links TRBV29-1 to TRBJ2-7; 9 nucleotides align to TRBD1. CDR3 DNA sequence: TGCAGCGTCGGAGACGCAACAGGGGGCGGCTACGAGCAGTACTTC. Amino acid sequence: CSVGDATGGGYEQYF.